This record covers a single T cell receptor (beta chain). Its antigen specificity is not known. Base-call qualities are not available, and no considerably larger clone is one nucleotide away. The same CDR3 also results from other DNA sequences found in this sample. The CDR3 has 11 amino acids, counting the end cysteine and phenylalanine. Only the CDR3 portion is preserved as DNA: 33 bases, with reading frame beginning at the first base. The junction carries 10 bases between V and J, which are trimmed by 3 bases and 8 bases respectively. The CDR1 and CDR2 encoded by the germline V gene (reference sequence) are DFQATT and SNEGSKA. TCRbeta CDR3 regions were amplified from genomic DNA by means of the immunoSEQ Assay, a bias-controlled multiplex PCR. Per the authors' processing: Nucleated cell counts per sample were estimated from amplification of reference gene primers within the assay. Sequence reads were collapsed and filtered to measure the absolute abundance of every unique TCRbeta CDR3 rearrangement. For each sample, productive Simpson clonality was calculated by taking the square root of Simpson's diversity index across productive rearrangements. TCRdb holds this immuneACCESS table with in-frame rearrangements only. Some clones are missing; in checked studies, unresolved V genes explain under half, and the rest has no known cause. The D gene and trimming were derived from the DNA, and the V and J assignments and clone size from that table. In all, the sample holds under 350,000 clones, and 75% to 90% of those were seen once. The top ten constitute approximately 10% of the sample.

These data are taken from a study of blood T cell repertoires in COVID-19 (dated by TCRdb to the early 2020s). Some background on the complete study: The collaborator samples originated in the United States, Italy and Spain and spanned the acute and convalescent phases of COVID-19. Where HLA class I and class II types were available, the types were taken from metadata supplied by the sample provider, not from assay-based typing. The material from the prospective study consisted of cDNA or gDNA derived from T cells, B-cell-depleted T cells, or PBMCs. Nearly every sample came with metadata listing a de-identified subject ID, COVID-19 status, age in years and sex. Deeply sampled blood TCRbeta repertoires from subjects exposed to, actively infected with, or recovered from COVID-19 were included in the dataset. The repertoires were made available in a free public database intended to serve as a resource for research on the immune response to SARS-CoV-2. The samples were drawn from two sources: the first 160 participants of the ongoing ImmuneRACE study, and 1,254 subjects contributed by 6 global collaborators.

Beyond this particular receptor, the publication reports: The quantity of clinical and demographic metadata differed by source and by participant and was supplied without curation.

The collaborating institutions used their own protocols to collect whole blood in K2EDTA tubes. Collaborator samples were shipped for TCRbeta analysis as frozen whole blood, isolated PBMCs, or DNA extracted from either sample type. This TCR was recovered from a woman aged 65 to 85 with acute or convalescent COVID-19. Recombination connected TRBV20-1 to TRBJ1-1, with the D gene call left open. Sequencing was carried out using peripheral blood. The CDR3 reads as follows: CSAREPGEAFF. The DNA reads TGCAGTGCTAGGGAACCCGGGGAAGCTTTCTTT.